The 5 T cell receptor beta chains below come from one sample, sequenced in a study of OX40 agonist ivuxolimab in advanced cancers. Sequenced by immunoSEQ multiplex PCR; TCRdb stores in-frame clones only, minus some. The sample has around 150,000 clones, roughly 91% seen once; the top ten hold approximately 0.93%. The sample in question was CD4+ or CD8+ T cells sorted from blood, obtained in a trial of the OX40 agonist ivuxolimab. The receptors here all came from an adult with an advanced solid tumor such as melanoma, head and neck, liver or kidney cancer.

V and J are TRBV28 and TRBJ2-1, with TRBD2 matching over 11 bases. Germline lookup yields CDR1 MDHEN and CDR2 SYDVKM. The CDR3 has 16 residues. Germline trimming cut 5 bases from V and 5 bases from J; bases unmatched to any gene: 8. In DNA, the CDR3 is TGTGCCAGCAGTACCCTCACTAGCGGGGGTGACAATGAGCAGTTCTTC. Encoded protein: CASSTLTSGGDNEQFF.

This rearrangement joins TRBV7-2 to TRBJ2-7; 8 bases map to TRBD2. Germline V gives CDR1 SGHTA, CDR2 FQGNSA. V lost 5 bases to trimming and J lost 2 bases; unmatched junction nucleotides: 5. The CDR3 has 14 residues. The CDR3 sequence: CASSLIAGPYEQYF. CDR3 DNA sequence: TGTGCCAGCAGCCTCATAGCGGGACCCTACGAGCAGTACTTC.

As to this clone: A read error may produce the germline difference seen at one junction end. This rearrangement joins TRBV18 to TRBJ2-2; TRBD2 matches 14 bases. The CDR3 sequence is 18 residues long. Germline V gene sequence: CDR1 KGHSH, CDR2 LQKENI. The CDR3 protein is CASSPNSGLAGVRRDLDF. The CDR3 nucleotides read TGTGCCAGCTCACCGAACTCGGGACTAGCGGGAGTGCGCCGGGACCTAGATTTT.

This sequence joins TRBV29-1 and TRBJ2-2; D remains unclear. Trimming pared 2 bases from V and 6 bases from J, leaving 13 bases between. CDR1 and CDR2 from the germline V gene are SQVTM and ANQGSEA. The CDR3 sequence is 14 residues long. The CDR3 DNA sequence: TGCAGCGTTGAATATCGGTCTAACTCCGGGGAGCTGTTTTTT. Translation: CSVEYRSNSGELFF.

This clone occurred once. This chain uses TRBV6-5 with TRBJ1-2, with 8 bases lining up with TRBD1. Losses at the gene ends were 6 bases for V and 4 bases for J; bases not matched to a gene: 10. Germline assignment: CDR1 MNHEY and CDR2 SVGAGI. The CDR3 is made up of 15 amino acids. The CDR3 protein is CASSRDRGESYGYTF. The DNA for the CDR3 is TGTGCCAGCAGCCGTGACAGGGGAGAGAGCTATGGCTACACCTTC.